This TCR beta chain originates from a study of blood T cell repertoires in COVID-19. Whole-study context: PBMCs, B-cell-depleted T cells, or T cells provided the cDNA or gDNA that made up the material.

Adults between about 18 and 95 years of age took part from more than 20 US areas. Assignment of participants to cohorts was predicated upon participant-reported clinical history. This CDR3 is built from 13 residues. The germline CDR1 and CDR2 sequences are SGHDN and FVKESK. Trimming took 5 bases from V and 1 from J, leaving 8 bases between them. In the study's own analysis: Amplification with reference gene primers provided the estimates of nucleated cell counts. Some clones are missing from TCRdb's copy, which holds only in-frame ones; the method was immunoSEQ multiplex PCR. V, J and clone size are those of that table, while D and trimming were read from the DNA. Counted here are 300,000 to 450,000 clones, more than 70% occurring once; the ten biggest clones make up 1.2%.

What was sequenced was PBMCs or T cells enriched from blood (not recorded which). The J gene is TRBJ1-1, the V gene TRBV14, with D unclear. The TCR was taken from a woman younger than 30 who had recovered from COVID-19. As DNA, the CDR3 is TGTGCCAGCAGCTTCGGCGGGAACACTGAAGCTTTCTTT. It codes for CASSFGGNTEAFF.